These 31 T cell receptor beta chains share one sample of origin, sequenced in a study of T-cell reconstitution after alpha-beta-depleted transplantation in children. Unique molecular identifiers were incorporated into the prepared TCRbeta library. TCRdb re-called the PCR reads through MiXCR, storing one row per CDR3 protein. Seen here are 230,000 or so distinct CDR3 sequences, about 12% observed once, and the top ten hold about 2.6%. The source was PBMCs from the stem cell graft donor, collected from the stem cell graft. The source is a human donor who donated a stem cell graft to a child with acute lymphoblastic leukemia.

This clonotype was picked up a small number of times. The chain has TRBV5-5 and TRBJ2-2; D remains ambiguous. V was cut by 1 base and J by 4 bases, with 11 bases left in between. The CDR3 length is 15 residues. CDR1 SGHKS and CDR2 YYEKEE come from the germline V gene (reference sequence). The CDR3 DNA is TGTGCCAGCAGCTTGAAAACGAGTCCCACCGGGGAGCTGTTTTTT. Its translation: CASSLKTSPTGELFF. The full variable domain, completed using reference TRBV5-5 and TRBJ2-2, is DAGVTQSPTHLIKTRGQQVTLRCSPISGHKSVSWYQQVLGQGPQFIFQYYEKEERGRGNFPDRFSARQFPNYSSELNVNALLLGDSALYLCASSLKTSPTGELFFGEGSRLTVL.

The sample holds many counts of this clonotype. This rearrangement joins TRBV9 to TRBJ1-6; maybe TRBD1 (5 bases). V was cut by 0 bases and J by 7 bases, with 11 bases left in between. Germline V gives CDR1 SGDLS, CDR2 YYNGEE. The CDR3 covers 15 residues. The CDR3 coding sequence is TGTGCCAGCAGCGTAGCGGGGGGGACCAATTCACCCCTCCACTTT. Its protein is CASSVAGGTNSPLHF.

This clonotype was counted at least ten times. The chain uses TRBV10-3 and TRBJ1-2; D remains ambiguous. Trimming pared 6 bases from V and 5 bases from J, leaving 10 bases between. The CDR3 sequence is 12 residues long. Per germline, CDR1 ENHRY and CDR2 SYGVKD. CDR3 protein: CAIRATDYGYTF. The CDR3 DNA reads as TGTGCCATCAGAGCGACCGATTATGGCTACACCTTC.

The V gene is TRBV7-9, the J gene TRBJ1-1; 10 bases align to TRBD1. This CDR3 spans 15 amino acids. CDR1 is SEHNR, CDR2 FQNEAQ, per germline (reference sequence). With V trimmed by 4 bases and J by 4 bases, 6 bases remained unmatched. The CDR3 DNA reads as TGTGCCAGCAGCTCACGGGACAGGGGTCCCACTGAAGCTTTCTTT. Amino acids: CASSSRDRGPTEAFF.

The V gene is TRBV12-3 or TRBV12-4, the J gene TRBJ2-3, with TRBD1 matching 8 bases. V lost 6 bases and J lost 2; bases outside the gene matches: 10. The CDR3 spans 16 residues. Here the CDR3 reads CASSARDRPLTDTQYF. The CDR3 bases are TGTGCCAGCAGCGCGAGGGACAGGCCTCTCACAGATACGCAGTATTTT.

This clonotype has only a few counts. This chain connects TRBV6-1 to TRBJ2-7, with D unresolved. The V gene lost 7 bases and the J gene lost 1 base, with 17 bases spanning the gap. Looked up from germline, CDR1 is MNHNS and CDR2 is SASEGT. The CDR3 spans 15 residues. The CDR3 is CASTPPRQASYEQYF. For the CDR3, the DNA is TGTGCCAGCACTCCCCCCCGGCAGGCTTCCTACGAGCAGTACTTC.

This clonotype has at least ten counts. The V and J genes are TRBV6-2 or TRBV6-3 and TRBJ1-2; D uncertain. CDR1 MNHEY and CDR2 SVGEGT come from the germline V gene. V lost 5 bases and J lost 1, with 17 bases in between. CDR3 length: 16 amino acids. The CDR3 is CASSDPGRLLNYGYTF. CDR3 bases: TGTGCCAGCAGTGACCCTGGTCGACTTCTTAACTATGGCTACACCTTC.

This clonotype was recorded many times. V is TRBV12-3 or TRBV12-4 and J is TRBJ1-6, with D possibly being TRBD1 (5 bases). The CDR3 consists of 17 residues. The germline V and J ends were trimmed by 7 bases and 6 bases, with 22 bases remaining between them. For the CDR3, the DNA is TGTGCCAGCACCTGGCAGGGACTGGAACTACTTAATTCACCCCTCCACTTT. It codes for CASTWQGLELLNSPLHF.

This clonotype was recorded at least ten times. This chain uses TRBV5-1 with TRBJ1-3; TRBD1 agrees at 8 bases. The V and J ends lost 4 bases and 4 bases, in that order; junction bases with no gene match: 4. Germline lookup yields CDR1 SGHRS and CDR2 YFSETQ. The length of the CDR3 is 14 residues. The CDR3 protein is CASSPWDRGNTIYF. The DNA of the CDR3 is TGCGCCAGCAGCCCTTGGGACAGGGGAAACACCATATATTTT.

This clonotype appeared many times. The chain employs TRBV7-9 and TRBJ2-1; possibly TRBD2 for D (6 bases). This CDR3 is built from 13 residues. Germline V gives CDR1 SEHNR, CDR2 FQNEAQ (reference sequence). V lost 2 bases, J lost 10 bases, and 12 bases lay in between. CDR3 loop: CASSLPASAEQFF. The CDR3 nucleotides are TGTGCCAGCAGCTTACCGGCTAGCGCCGAGCAGTTCTTC. The full variable domain, with the rest looked up from reference TRBV7-9 and TRBJ2-1, is DTGVSQNPRHKITKRGQNVTFRCDPISEHNRLYWYRQTLGQGPEFLTYFQNEAQLEKSRLLSDRFSAERPKGSFSTLEIQRTEQGDSAMYLCASSLPASAEQFFGPGTRLTVL.

The chain recombines TRBV12-3 or TRBV12-4 with TRBJ1-1; 11 nucleotides agree with TRBD1. V trimming: 11 bases; J trimming: 0 bases; junction bases outside the gene matches: 14. The CDR3 is made up of 17 amino acids. CDR3 loop: CAFRGTGGRYLNTEAFF. CDR3 DNA sequence: TGTGCCTTCAGGGGGACAGGGGGTCGGTACTTGAACACTGAAGCTTTCTTT.

The table lists this clonotype with many counts. This chain joins TRBV20-1 and TRBJ1-2; the D is unclear. From germline, CDR1 is DFQATT and CDR2 SNEGSKA (reference sequence). The V end was cut by 1 base, the J end by 2 bases, with 8 bases between. CDR3 size: 13 residues. This CDR3 reads CSARGAGNYGYTF. The CDR3 DNA reads as TGCAGTGCTAGAGGGGCCGGAAACTATGGCTACACCTTC.

The sample holds many counts of this clonotype. The CDR3 bases are TGCAGTGAAGCGGGTAGGGCGAACACTGAAGCTTTCTTT. It specifies CSEAGRANTEAFF. The chain has TRBV20-1 and TRBJ1-1; no definite D call. Per germline, CDR1 DFQATT and CDR2 SNEGSKA (reference sequence). The ends were cut back, 7 bases at V and 1 base at J, with 13 bases in the middle. This CDR3 is built from 13 residues.

The J gene is TRBJ2-5, the V gene TRBV9, with 10 bases lining up with TRBD1. V gave up 3 bases and J gave up 4 bases; unmatched junction bases: 6. The length of the CDR3 is 15 residues. CDR1 and CDR2 (germline): SGDLS, YYNGEE. CDR3 nucleotide sequence: TGTGCCAGCAGCGCCGGGAGGGACAGGGGAGAGACCCAGTACTTC. The encoded protein is CASSAGRDRGETQYF. Using reference TRBV9 and TRBJ2-5 for the parts outside the CDR3, the full variable domain is DSGVTQTPKHLITATGQRVTLRCSPRSGDLSVYWYQQSLDQGLQFLIQYYNGEERAKGNILERFSAQQFPDLHSELNLSSLELGDSALYFCASSAGRDRGETQYFGPGTRLLVL.

This clonotype was observed many times. The CDR3 coding sequence is TGTGCCAGCAGTGAAAGACAGACCTCCTACGAGCAGTACTTC. Translated, it gives CASSERQTSYEQYF. V usage is TRBV6-1 and J usage is TRBJ2-7; a weak D match, TRBD1 (5 bases). The CDR3 has 14 residues. The ends were cut back, 2 bases at V and 0 bases at J, with 8 bases in the middle. The V gene's germline CDR1 is MNHNS and CDR2 SASEGT.

This clonotype was seen at least ten times. The J gene is TRBJ2-2, the V gene TRBV9; D ambiguous. Germline CDR1 is SGDLS and CDR2 is YYNGEE. There are 14 residues in the CDR3. Trimming cost V 4 bases and J 2 bases, with 9 bases left between them. The CDR3, as DNA: TGTGCCAGCAGCACCTGGACCAACACCGGGGAGCTGTTTTTT. Protein sequence: CASSTWTNTGELFF.

This clonotype was seen ten or more times. V is TRBV20-1 and J is TRBJ2-5, with a tentative D call TRBD2 (5 bases). The ends were cut back, 3 bases at V and 5 bases at J, with 16 bases in the middle. This CDR3 has 14 amino acids. Per germline, CDR1 DFQATT and CDR2 SNEGSKA (reference sequence). The CDR3 DNA reads as TGCAGTGCTAGCCGGGATTACGGCCAGGAGACCCAGTACTTC. This translates into CSASRDYGQETQYF.

This clonotype was counted many times. This chain joins TRBV29-1 and TRBJ2-2, with D perhaps matching TRBD1 (7 bases). The CDR3 contains 14 residues. The germline V gene encodes CDR1 SQVTM and CDR2 ANQGSEA. V dropped 4 bases and J dropped 6 bases, with 15 bases sitting between them. CDR3 coding DNA: TGCAGCGTTGTGGGGGGACAGACGTCCGGGGAGCTGTTTTTT. The encoded protein is CSVVGGQTSGELFF.

The sample holds many counts of this clonotype. The chain is built from TRBV5-1 and TRBJ1-1; D is possibly TRBD1 (5 bases). Germline V gene data show CDR1 as SGHRS and CDR2 as YFSETQ. Trimming took off 5 bases at V and 0 bases at J, with 8 bases between the two ends. This CDR3 region has 13 residues. The CDR3 reads CASRVTVNTEAFF. The CDR3 DNA reads TGCGCCAGCAGGGTGACAGTGAACACTGAAGCTTTCTTT.

This clonotype came up many times. The chain combines TRBV27 with TRBJ2-6; D gene ambiguous. Trimming pared 5 bases from V and 2 bases from J, leaving 22 bases between. Germline V lookup: CDR1 MNHEY, CDR2 SMNVEV (reference sequence). This CDR3 has 19 residues. CDR3 DNA: TGTGCCAGCAGTACTCGCTTCTCAGGCCCGGAACCTGGGGCCAACGTCCTGACTTTC. This encodes CASSTRFSGPEPGANVLTF.

CDR3 sequence: CASSQAGAATNEKLFF. The CDR3 region has the DNA TGCGCCAGCAGCCAAGCCGGGGCCGCAACTAATGAAAAACTGTTTTTT. J is TRBJ1-4 and V is TRBV4-3, with a possible D match to TRBD1 (5 bases). Germline V CDR1 and CDR2: LGHNA, YSLEER. CDR3 size: 16 residues. The ends were cut back, 1 base at V and 0 bases at J, with 9 bases in the middle.

This clonotype was picked up many times. The chain joins TRBV10-3 to TRBJ2-7; 10 bases align to TRBD1. The J segment lost 2 bases and the V segment lost 5 bases, leaving 6 bases of the junction unmatched. The CDR3 totals 15 residues. CDR1 is ENHRY and CDR2 is SYGVKD in the germline V gene. CDR3: CAISKPGQGTYEQYF. As DNA, the CDR3 is TGTGCCATCAGTAAACCGGGACAGGGGACCTACGAGCAGTACTTC.

This clonotype showed up many times. V usage is TRBV2 and J usage is TRBJ2-5; 7 bases match TRBD1. In germline, CDR1 is SNHLY, CDR2 FYNNEI. The junction had 11 bases not matched to a gene; V was cut back by 10 bases and J by 0 bases. The CDR3 extends over 15 amino acids. The CDR3 bases are TGTGCCACCAAAAGGGACAGTTTGAACCAAGAGACCCAGTACTTC. Its protein product is CATKRDSLNQETQYF.

This clonotype was observed at least ten times. This sequence joins TRBV5-1 and TRBJ1-1; possibly TRBD1 for D (5 bases). The CDR3 is 14 residues long. Per the germline V gene, CDR1 is SGHRS and CDR2 is YFSETQ. V was clipped by 4 bases and J by 2 bases, with 12 bases between them. The CDR3 DNA is TGCGCCAGCAGCGGAATGGGGCAAAACACTGAAGCTTTCTTT. Translation: CASSGMGQNTEAFF.

This clonotype was detected ten times or more. This chain connects TRBV6-5 to TRBJ1-1; D unclear. V was cut by 0 bases and J by 1 base, with 6 bases left in between. The CDR3 is 14 amino acids. Germline V CDR1 and CDR2: MNHEY, SVGAGI. CDR3 protein: CASSYSEGNTEAFF. The CDR3 bases are TGTGCCAGCAGTTACTCTGAGGGGAACACTGAAGCTTTCTTT.

This clonotype was detected only a few times. The chain employs TRBV12-3 or TRBV12-4 and TRBJ2-3; D is uncertain. Trimming shortened V by 8 bases and J by 2 bases, and 14 bases separated the two germline ends. The CDR3 is 14 amino acids. The DNA for the CDR3 is TGTGCCAGCCGTCCGCCGGATATCACAGATACGCAGTATTTT. It yields the protein CASRPPDITDTQYF.

This clonotype has more than one count but fewer than ten. This chain connects TRBV4-1 to TRBJ2-3; D gene unclear. Trimming shortened V by 3 bases and J by 9 bases, and 10 bases separated the two germline ends. The CDR3 sequence is 12 residues long. Germline V CDR1 and CDR2: MGHRA, YSYEKL. The CDR3 nucleotides read TGCGCCAGCAGCCAGGCCCCAGGCACGCAGTATTTT. Amino acid sequence: CASSQAPGTQYF.

This clonotype was seen repeatedly, ten times or more. The chain has TRBV18 and TRBJ2-3; no clear D. There are 13 residues in the CDR3. The V end was cut by 3 bases, the J end by 4 bases, with 8 bases between. The germline gives CDR1 KGHSH, CDR2 LQKENI. The CDR3 here is CASSPRFADTQYF. The CDR3 region has the DNA TGTGCCAGCTCACCGCGGTTCGCAGATACGCAGTATTTT.

This clonotype appeared once. The junction departs from germline at one end; a sequencing error may be responsible. The V and J genes are TRBV4-2 and TRBJ1-5; tentatively, D is TRBD1 (6 bases). This CDR3 has 17 amino acids. Germline-derived CDR1 and CDR2 are LGHNA and YNFKEQ. In DNA form, the CDR3 reads TGTGCCAGCAGCCAAGGGATAAACGGAGGCTCTGGACAGCCCCAGCAATTT. Protein sequence: CASSQGINGGSGQPQQF.

This clonotype has at least ten counts. The chain uses TRBV15 and TRBJ2-6, with TRBD1 as a possible D gene (6 bases). In germline, CDR1 is LNHNV, CDR2 YYDKDF (reference sequence). Between the trimmed V and J ends, which lost 9 bases and 0 bases, there was a span of 12 bases. The CDR3 consists of 15 residues. CDR3 sequence reads: CATSGHSSGANVLTF. DNA for the CDR3: TGTGCCACGTCGGGACACAGCTCTGGGGCCAACGTCCTGACTTTC. The full variable domain, completed using reference TRBV15 and TRBJ2-6, is DAMVIQNPRYQVTQFGKPVTLSCSQTLNHNVMYWYQQKSSQAPKLLFHYYDKDFNNEADTPDNFQSRRPNTSFCFLDIRSPGLGDTAMYLCATSGHSSGANVLTFGAGSRLTVL.

Many counts were recorded for this clonotype. The gene calls are TRBV12-3 or TRBV12-4 and TRBJ1-1; D remains ambiguous. The V and J ends lost 5 bases and 5 bases respectively, with 9 bases between them. The CDR3 runs to 12 residues. This CDR3 is CASSVLRTEAFF. In DNA, the CDR3 is TGTGCCAGCAGTGTCTTACGGACTGAAGCTTTCTTT.